This TCR beta chain was retrieved from a study of CD8 T cells in ankylosing spondylitis. General observations from the study: Typical of ankylosing spondylitis blood, it appeared, was a TCR beta motif of eight highly homologous variants. Past studies reported some motif variants in reactive arthritis synovial fluid and blood. Significant enrichment of disease-linked clones was reported in matched ankylosing spondylitis synovial fluid.

The table lists this clonotype with many counts. Its antigen is unidentified. TCRdb reprocessed the 5' RACE reads via MiXCR and lists one record per CDR3 protein. The table includes around 890,000 distinct CDR3 sequences, approximately 10% detected once. Trimming took 5 bases from V and 2 from J, leaving 12 bases between them. There are 14 residues in the CDR3. Per germline, CDR1 SGHKS and CDR2 YYEKEE (reference sequence). This chain joins TRBV5-5 and TRBJ2-3, with a tentative D call TRBD1 (5 bases). The sequence derives from a male donor with ankylosing spondylitis. What was sequenced was blood, either unsorted or a sorted T cell fraction (not recorded which). The CDR3 sequence is CASSRQLYTDTQYF. For the CDR3, the DNA is TGTGCCAGCAGTCGACAGCTATACACAGATACGCAGTATTTT.